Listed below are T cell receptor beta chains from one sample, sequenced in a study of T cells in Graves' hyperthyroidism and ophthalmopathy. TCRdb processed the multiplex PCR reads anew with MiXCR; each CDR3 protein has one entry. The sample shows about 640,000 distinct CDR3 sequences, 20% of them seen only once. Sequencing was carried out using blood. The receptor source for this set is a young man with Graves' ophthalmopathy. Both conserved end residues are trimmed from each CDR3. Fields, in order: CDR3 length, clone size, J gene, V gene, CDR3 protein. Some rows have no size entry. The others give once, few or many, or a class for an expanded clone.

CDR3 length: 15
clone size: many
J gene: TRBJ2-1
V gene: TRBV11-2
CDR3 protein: ASSRPGTVSSYNEQF

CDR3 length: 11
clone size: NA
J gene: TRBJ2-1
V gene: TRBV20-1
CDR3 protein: SAPGPGGLEQF

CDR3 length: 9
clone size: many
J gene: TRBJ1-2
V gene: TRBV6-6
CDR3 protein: ASSYGYGYT

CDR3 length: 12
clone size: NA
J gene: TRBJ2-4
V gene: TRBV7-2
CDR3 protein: ASSSTGGVDIQY

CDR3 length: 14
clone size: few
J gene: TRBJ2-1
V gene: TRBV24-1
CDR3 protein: ATSPGSGRLYNEQF

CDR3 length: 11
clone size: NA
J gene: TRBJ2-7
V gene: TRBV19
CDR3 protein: ASSIRPNYEQY

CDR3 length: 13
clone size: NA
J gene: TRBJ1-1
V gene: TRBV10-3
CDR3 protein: AISEGEGMNTEAF

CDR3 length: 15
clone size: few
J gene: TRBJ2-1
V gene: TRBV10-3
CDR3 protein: AISESSGRALGNEQF

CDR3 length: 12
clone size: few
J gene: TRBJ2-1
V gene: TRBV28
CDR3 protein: ASRSGTSYNEQF

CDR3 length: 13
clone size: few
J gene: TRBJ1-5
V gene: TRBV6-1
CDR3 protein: ASIGQGPYNQPQH

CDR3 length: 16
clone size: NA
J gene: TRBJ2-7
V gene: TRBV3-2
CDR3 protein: ASSQDSYWRQGTYEQY

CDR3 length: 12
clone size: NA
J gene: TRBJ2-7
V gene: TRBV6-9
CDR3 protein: ASSYDSSDYEQY

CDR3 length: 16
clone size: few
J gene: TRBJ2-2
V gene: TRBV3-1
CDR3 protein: ASSPGLAGRDAAGELF

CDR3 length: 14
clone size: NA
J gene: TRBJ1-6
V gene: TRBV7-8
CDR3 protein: ASSLGRPEYNSPLH

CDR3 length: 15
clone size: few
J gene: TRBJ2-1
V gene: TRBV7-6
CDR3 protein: ASSPTVAAGAYNEQF

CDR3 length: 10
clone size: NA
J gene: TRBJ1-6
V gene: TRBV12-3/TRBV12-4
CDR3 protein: ASSLLGSPLH

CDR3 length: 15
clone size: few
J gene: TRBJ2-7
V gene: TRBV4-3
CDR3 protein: ASSQDLRTSGSLEQY

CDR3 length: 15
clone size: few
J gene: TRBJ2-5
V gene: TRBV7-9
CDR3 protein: ASSLVVYRDLKETQY